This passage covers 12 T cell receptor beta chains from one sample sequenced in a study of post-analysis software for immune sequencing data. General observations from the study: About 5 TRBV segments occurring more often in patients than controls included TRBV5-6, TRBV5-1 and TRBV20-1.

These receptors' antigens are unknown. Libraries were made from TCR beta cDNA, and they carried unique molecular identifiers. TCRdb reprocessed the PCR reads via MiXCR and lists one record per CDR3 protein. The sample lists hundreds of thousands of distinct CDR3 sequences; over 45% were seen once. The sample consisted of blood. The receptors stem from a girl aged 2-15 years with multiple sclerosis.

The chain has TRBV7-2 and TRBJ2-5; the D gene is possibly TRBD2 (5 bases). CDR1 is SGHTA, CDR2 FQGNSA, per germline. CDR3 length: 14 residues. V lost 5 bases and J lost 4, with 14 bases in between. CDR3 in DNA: TGTGCCAGCAGCCTTAGGGAGATGAGAGAGACCCAGTACTTC. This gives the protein CASSLREMRETQYF.

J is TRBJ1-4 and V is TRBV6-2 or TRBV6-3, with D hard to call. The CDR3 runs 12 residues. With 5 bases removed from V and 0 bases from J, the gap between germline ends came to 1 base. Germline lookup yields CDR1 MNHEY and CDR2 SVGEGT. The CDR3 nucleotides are TGTGCCAGCAGTACAACTAATGAAAAACTGTTTTTT. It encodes CASSTTNEKLFF.

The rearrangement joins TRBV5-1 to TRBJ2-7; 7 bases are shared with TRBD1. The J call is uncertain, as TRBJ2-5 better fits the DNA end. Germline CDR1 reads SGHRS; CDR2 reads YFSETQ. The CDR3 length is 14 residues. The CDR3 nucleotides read TGCGCCAGCAGCCCAACAGACAGGGCTGAGACCCAGTACTTC. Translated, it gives CASSPTDRAETQYF.

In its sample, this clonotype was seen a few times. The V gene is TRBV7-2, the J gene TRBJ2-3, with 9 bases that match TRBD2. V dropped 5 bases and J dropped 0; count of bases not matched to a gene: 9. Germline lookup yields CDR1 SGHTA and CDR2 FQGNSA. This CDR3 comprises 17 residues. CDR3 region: CASSPHLAGPSTDTQYF. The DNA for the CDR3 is TGTGCCAGCAGCCCCCATCTAGCGGGACCTAGCACAGATACGCAGTATTTT.

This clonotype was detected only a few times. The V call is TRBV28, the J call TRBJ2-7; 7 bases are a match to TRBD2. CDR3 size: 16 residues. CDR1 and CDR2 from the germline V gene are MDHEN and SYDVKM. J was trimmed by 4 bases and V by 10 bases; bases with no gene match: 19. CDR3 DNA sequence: TGTGCCACCTTTCCGGGAAGCGGGATTGAAGGTTACGAGCAGTACTTC. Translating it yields CATFPGSGIEGYEQYF. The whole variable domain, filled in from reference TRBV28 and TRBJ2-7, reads DVKVTQSSRYLVKRTGEKVFLECVQDMDHENMFWYRQDPGLGLRLIYFSYDVKMKEKGDIPEGYSVSREKKERFSLILESASTNQTSMYLCATFPGSGIEGYEQYFGPGTRLTVT.

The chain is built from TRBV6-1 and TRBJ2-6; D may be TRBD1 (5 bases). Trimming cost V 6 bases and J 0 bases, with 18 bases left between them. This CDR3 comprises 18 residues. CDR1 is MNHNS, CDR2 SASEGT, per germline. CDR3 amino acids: CASRTHQGMGSGANVLTF. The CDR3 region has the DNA TGTGCCAGCAGGACTCACCAGGGTATGGGCTCTGGGGCCAACGTCCTGACTTTC.

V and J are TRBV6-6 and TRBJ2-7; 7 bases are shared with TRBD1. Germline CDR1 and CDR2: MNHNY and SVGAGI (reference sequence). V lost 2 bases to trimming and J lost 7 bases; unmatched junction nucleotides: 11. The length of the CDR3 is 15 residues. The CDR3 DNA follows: TGTGCCAGCAGTTACGCGGACAGGACCCAGGGGGAGCAGTACTTC. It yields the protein CASSYADRTQGEQYF.

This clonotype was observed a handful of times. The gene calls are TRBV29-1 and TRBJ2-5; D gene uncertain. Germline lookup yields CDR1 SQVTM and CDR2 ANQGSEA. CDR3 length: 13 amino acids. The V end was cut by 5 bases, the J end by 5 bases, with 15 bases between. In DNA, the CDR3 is TGCAGCGTTCCCTACGCGAGTGGGGAGACCCAGTACTTC. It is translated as CSVPYASGETQYF.

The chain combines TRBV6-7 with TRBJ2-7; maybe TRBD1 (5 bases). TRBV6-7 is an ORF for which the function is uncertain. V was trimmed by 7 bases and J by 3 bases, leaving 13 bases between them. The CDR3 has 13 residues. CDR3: CASIGQGYYEQYF. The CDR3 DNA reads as TGTGCCAGCATTGGGCAGGGATACTACGAGCAGTACTTC.

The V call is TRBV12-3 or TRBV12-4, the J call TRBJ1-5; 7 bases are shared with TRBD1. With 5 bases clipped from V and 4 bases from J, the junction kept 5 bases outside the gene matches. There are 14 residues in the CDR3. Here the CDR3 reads CASSEQGWNQPQHF. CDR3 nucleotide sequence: TGTGCCAGCAGTGAACAGGGGTGGAATCAGCCCCAGCATTTT.

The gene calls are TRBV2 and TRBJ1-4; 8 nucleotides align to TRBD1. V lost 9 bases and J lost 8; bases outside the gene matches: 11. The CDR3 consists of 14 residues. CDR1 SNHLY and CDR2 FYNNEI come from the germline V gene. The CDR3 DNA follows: TGTGCCAGTTCCGGGACAGGTTTAGGGGAAAAACTGTTTTTT. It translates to CASSGTGLGEKLFF.

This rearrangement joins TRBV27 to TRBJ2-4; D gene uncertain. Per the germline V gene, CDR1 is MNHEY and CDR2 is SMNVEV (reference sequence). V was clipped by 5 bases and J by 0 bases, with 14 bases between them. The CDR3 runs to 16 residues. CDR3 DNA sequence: TGTGCCAGCAGTCCGGACCCAGGCGGAGCCAAAAACATTCAGTACTTC. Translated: CASSPDPGGAKNIQYF.